A selection of T cell receptor beta chains follows, all from one sample in a study of control samples from healthy donors and cancer patients. The method was immunoSEQ multiplex PCR; TCRdb's version includes in-frame clones alone and lacks a portion of them. The sample includes roughly 50,000 clones, 95% to 97% of them seen just once. The source material was blood. The receptors were gathered from a woman in her 30s in good health. Each CDR3 is given with its conserved first and last residue. Fields, in order: clone size, D gene, J gene, V gene, CDR3 DNA, CDR3 protein. The D gene is left open where the match is weak. Some rows have no size entry. The others give once, few or many, or a class for an expanded clone.

clone size: NA; D gene: NA; J gene: TRBJ1-1; V gene: TRBV2; CDR3 DNA: TGTGCCAGCAGTCTGACGGTGAACACTGAAGCTTTCTTT; CDR3 protein: CASSLTVNTEAFF
clone size: NA; D gene: NA; J gene: TRBJ1-5; V gene: TRBV28; CDR3 DNA: TGTGCCAGCTCCCAGGACAGAGTGAATCAGCCCCAGCATTTT; CDR3 protein: CASSQDRVNQPQHF
clone size: NA; D gene: NA; J gene: TRBJ2-7; V gene: TRBV7-2; CDR3 DNA: TGTGCCAGCAGCTTAGCGGGGGACGCCCTATACGAGCAGTACTTC; CDR3 protein: CASSLAGDALYEQYF
clone size: NA; D gene: NA; J gene: TRBJ2-5; V gene: TRBV6-5; CDR3 DNA: TGTGCCAGCAGTTACTTGGAGACCCAGTACTTC; CDR3 protein: CASSYLETQYF
clone size: NA; D gene: NA; J gene: TRBJ2-1; V gene: TRBV28; CDR3 DNA: TGTGCCAGCAGTTTTGCCCTTCCCAGCGAGCAGTTCTTC; CDR3 protein: CASSFALPSEQFF
clone size: NA; D gene: NA; J gene: TRBJ2-1; V gene: TRBV9; CDR3 DNA: TGTGCCAGCAGCGTAGAAAGTCCGAGGTACAATGAGCAGTTCTTC; CDR3 protein: CASSVESPRYNEQFF
clone size: NA; D gene: TRBD2; J gene: TRBJ2-3; V gene: TRBV28; CDR3 DNA: TGTGCCAGCAGATCTAGCGGGAGTCCTACTAGCACAGATACGCAGTATTTT; CDR3 protein: CASRSSGSPTSTDTQYF
clone size: NA; D gene: NA; J gene: TRBJ1-1; V gene: TRBV14; CDR3 DNA: TGTGCCAGCAGCCAAGTTCGCGGGACTGAAGCTTTCTTT; CDR3 protein: CASSQVRGTEAFF
clone size: NA; D gene: TRBD1; J gene: TRBJ1-5; V gene: TRBV28; CDR3 DNA: TGTGCCAGCAGTCTGACAGGGCTCAGTCAGCCCCAGCATTTT; CDR3 protein: CASSLTGLSQPQHF
clone size: NA; D gene: NA; J gene: TRBJ1-1; V gene: TRBV7-9; CDR3 DNA: TGTGCCAGCAGCTCCCCAACACCCTCAAATATACGGAACACTGAAGCTTTCTTT; CDR3 protein: CASSSPTPSNIRNTEAFF
clone size: NA; D gene: TRBD1; J gene: TRBJ1-2; V gene: TRBV7-6; CDR3 DNA: TGTGCCAGCAGCCGGAATAATGACGAGGGACAGTTCTATGGCTACACCTTC; CDR3 protein: CASSRNNDEGQFYGYTF
clone size: NA; D gene: NA; J gene: TRBJ1-2; V gene: TRBV7-9; CDR3 DNA: TGTGCCAGCAGCTTACCAAAACCGGACACCTACTATGGCTACACCTTC; CDR3 protein: CASSLPKPDTYYGYTF
clone size: NA; D gene: NA; J gene: TRBJ2-2; V gene: TRBV5-1; CDR3 DNA: TGCGCCAGCAGCTTCAGTCGGTCCACGAACACCGGGGAGCTGTTTTTT; CDR3 protein: CASSFSRSTNTGELFF
clone size: NA; D gene: NA; J gene: TRBJ2-5; V gene: TRBV5-1; CDR3 DNA: TGCGCCAGCAGCCCCGGTGATCAGGGCGCGGAGACCCAGTACTTC; CDR3 protein: CASSPGDQGAETQYF
clone size: NA; D gene: NA; J gene: TRBJ2-5; V gene: TRBV3-1/TRBV3-2; CDR3 DNA: TGTGCCAGCAGCCAAGGGTCACAAGAGACCCAGTACTTC; CDR3 protein: CASSQGSQETQYF
clone size: NA; D gene: NA; J gene: TRBJ2-3; V gene: TRBV4-1; CDR3 DNA: TGCGCCAGCAGCCAAGGCGAGCGGGTTGGTGGAGATACGCAGTATTTT; CDR3 protein: CASSQGERVGGDTQYF
clone size: NA; D gene: NA; J gene: TRBJ1-6; V gene: TRBV28; CDR3 DNA: TGTGCCAGCAGTGAACCGGGAGCTTCACCCCTCCACTTT; CDR3 protein: CASSEPGASPLHF
clone size: NA; D gene: TRBD2; J gene: TRBJ2-7; V gene: TRBV4-1; CDR3 DNA: TGCGCCAGCAGCCCAACTAGCGGGAGGGTGAGCTCCTACGAGCAGTACTTC; CDR3 protein: CASSPTSGRVSSYEQYF
clone size: NA; D gene: NA; J gene: TRBJ2-7; V gene: TRBV28; CDR3 DNA: TGTGCCAGCAGTATCCGACGGGGAGGCTACGAGCAGTACTTC; CDR3 protein: CASSIRRGGYEQYF
clone size: NA; D gene: NA; J gene: TRBJ2-1; V gene: TRBV9; CDR3 DNA: TGTGCCAGCAGCGTTGTCCGCTACAATGAGCAGTTCTTC; CDR3 protein: CASSVVRYNEQFF
clone size: NA; D gene: NA; J gene: TRBJ2-2; V gene: TRBV5-1; CDR3 DNA: TGCGCCAGCAGCTCGGACCCAAATGGGCATGCGAACACCGGGGAGCTGTTTTTT; CDR3 protein: CASSSDPNGHANTGELFF
clone size: once; D gene: TRBD1; J gene: TRBJ1-1; V gene: TRBV10-3; CDR3 DNA: TGTGCCATCAGTGAGGTGGGACAGGAGGGGACTGAAGCTTTCTTT; CDR3 protein: CAISEVGQEGTEAFF
clone size: NA; D gene: NA; J gene: TRBJ2-1; V gene: TRBV3-1/TRBV3-2; CDR3 DNA: TGTGCCAGCAGCCCACTCCGGAGCGGCTCCTACAATGAGCAGTTCTTC; CDR3 protein: CASSPLRSGSYNEQFF
clone size: NA; D gene: NA; J gene: TRBJ2-7; V gene: TRBV15; CDR3 DNA: TGTGCCACCAGCACCTCATCGGGCAGGGAGGTTCGGTACTTC; CDR3 protein: CATSTSSGREVRYF
clone size: NA; D gene: NA; J gene: TRBJ1-3; V gene: TRBV12-3/TRBV12-4; CDR3 DNA: TGTGCCAGCTCTTTTGGCTCTGGAAACACCATATATTTT; CDR3 protein: CASSFGSGNTIYF
clone size: NA; D gene: NA; J gene: TRBJ2-5; V gene: TRBV7-9; CDR3 DNA: TGTGCCAGCAGCTTTTATCAGGGGGAGACCCAGTACTTC; CDR3 protein: CASSFYQGETQYF
clone size: NA; D gene: NA; J gene: TRBJ2-2; V gene: TRBV7-2; CDR3 DNA: TGTGCCAGCAGCTTACTTTCCGACCTCACCGGGGAGCTGTTTTTT; CDR3 protein: CASSLLSDLTGELFF
clone size: once; D gene: TRBD2; J gene: TRBJ2-7; V gene: TRBV9; CDR3 DNA: TGTGCCAGCAGCGTAGAAGCGGGAGGTGGCGAGCAGTACTTC; CDR3 protein: CASSVEAGGGEQYF
clone size: NA; D gene: NA; J gene: TRBJ2-2; V gene: TRBV27; CDR3 DNA: TGTGCCAGCAGTCTCCAGGGTCAGGAGCTGTTTTTT; CDR3 protein: CASSLQGQELFF
clone size: NA; D gene: NA; J gene: TRBJ2-1; V gene: TRBV5-3; CDR3 DNA: TGTGCCAGAAGCCCGGGGATACCCTTTGCGGGGGCGGCCTACAATGAGCAGTTCTTC; CDR3 protein: CARSPGIPFAGAAYNEQFF
clone size: few; D gene: NA; J gene: TRBJ1-2; V gene: TRBV12-3/TRBV12-4; CDR3 DNA: TGTGCCAGCAGCCCGGGACCGCGCTATCGCTACACCTTC; CDR3 protein: CASSPGPRYRYTF
clone size: NA; D gene: NA; J gene: TRBJ1-5; V gene: TRBV27; CDR3 DNA: TGTGCCAGCAGTTTAGGATCCTATAGCAATCAGCCCCAGCATTTT; CDR3 protein: CASSLGSYSNQPQHF
clone size: NA; D gene: NA; J gene: TRBJ2-1; V gene: TRBV6-5; CDR3 DNA: TGTGCCAGCTGCGGGGATTTGAGTAATGAGCAGTTCTTC; CDR3 protein: CASCGDLSNEQFF
clone size: NA; D gene: NA; J gene: TRBJ2-2; V gene: TRBV5-1; CDR3 DNA: TGCGCCAGCAGCCCCGGGACAACGAACACCGGGGAGCTGTTTTTT; CDR3 protein: CASSPGTTNTGELFF
clone size: NA; D gene: TRBD2; J gene: TRBJ2-5; V gene: TRBV7-2; CDR3 DNA: TGTGCCAGCAGCTCGCGGGCTAGCGGAGGAGAGACCCAGTACTTC; CDR3 protein: CASSSRASGGETQYF
clone size: NA; D gene: NA; J gene: TRBJ2-1; V gene: TRBV28; CDR3 DNA: TGTGCCAGCAGTTTTAACGCCGGTTGGGGCAATGAGCAGTTCTTC; CDR3 protein: CASSFNAGWGNEQFF
clone size: NA; D gene: TRBD2; J gene: TRBJ2-5; V gene: TRBV6-2/TRBV6-3; CDR3 DNA: TGTGCCAGCAGTCAAGGACTAGCCGGGTCTGGAGAGACCCAGTACTTC; CDR3 protein: CASSQGLAGSGETQYF
clone size: NA; D gene: NA; J gene: TRBJ2-1; V gene: TRBV27; CDR3 DNA: TGTGCCAGCAGTTTAGTATGGGGGCTTAGGGACCGACGCCACAATGAGCAGTTCTTC; CDR3 protein: CASSLVWGLRDRRHNEQFF
clone size: NA; D gene: NA; J gene: TRBJ2-7; V gene: TRBV27; CDR3 DNA: TGTGCCAGCAGTTTAGAGGCGGGACAGTTAACCTACGAGCAGTACTTC; CDR3 protein: CASSLEAGQLTYEQYF
clone size: NA; D gene: NA; J gene: TRBJ2-7; V gene: TRBV7-9; CDR3 DNA: TGTGCCAGCAGCGCCCTGACGGCCCCAAGCTCCTACGAGCAGTACTTC; CDR3 protein: CASSALTAPSSYEQYF
clone size: NA; D gene: NA; J gene: TRBJ1-2; V gene: TRBV4-1; CDR3 DNA: TGCGCCAGCAGCCAAGGGACCGGGACCGAGAAAGCTAACTATGGCTACACCTTC; CDR3 protein: CASSQGTGTEKANYGYTF
clone size: NA; D gene: TRBD2; J gene: TRBJ2-1; V gene: TRBV4-2; CDR3 DNA: TGTGCCAGCAGCCGCACCAACGGGGGGGGGAATCCTATTCAGAATGAGCAGTTCTTC; CDR3 protein: CASSRTNGGGNPIQNEQFF
clone size: NA; D gene: NA; J gene: TRBJ2-7; V gene: TRBV7-2; CDR3 DNA: TGTGCCAGCAGCTTATCGTACCGCCGGCTCGAGCAGTACTTC; CDR3 protein: CASSLSYRRLEQYF
clone size: NA; D gene: NA; J gene: TRBJ1-1; V gene: TRBV10-1; CDR3 DNA: TGCGCCAGCAGTGAATCAGGGGTCCCTGAAGCTTTCTTT; CDR3 protein: CASSESGVPEAFF
clone size: once; D gene: NA; J gene: TRBJ2-2; V gene: TRBV10-3; CDR3 DNA: TGTGCCATCAGTGAGTCGCGCAGTGACACCGGGGAGCTGTTTTTT; CDR3 protein: CAISESRSDTGELFF
clone size: NA; D gene: TRBD1; J gene: TRBJ2-3; V gene: TRBV29-1; CDR3 DNA: TGCAGCGTTGAAGGCCCGGGACAGCAAAGCACAGATACGCAGTATTTT; CDR3 protein: CSVEGPGQQSTDTQYF
clone size: NA; D gene: NA; J gene: TRBJ1-3; V gene: TRBV12-3/TRBV12-4; CDR3 DNA: TGTGCCAGCGGCGAAAACAGTGGAAACACCATATATTTT; CDR3 protein: CASGENSGNTIYF
clone size: NA; D gene: NA; J gene: TRBJ1-1; V gene: TRBV2; CDR3 DNA: TGTGCCAGCATAGGGGGGAGGGCTTTCTTT; CDR3 protein: CASIGGRAFF
clone size: once; D gene: TRBD2; J gene: TRBJ2-1; V gene: TRBV24-1; CDR3 DNA: TGTGCCACCAGTGAGCGGACTAGCGGTTCCTACAATGAGCAGTTCTTC; CDR3 protein: CATSERTSGSYNEQFF
clone size: NA; D gene: TRBD2; J gene: TRBJ2-1; V gene: TRBV6-1; CDR3 DNA: TGTGCCAGCAGTGCTATGCCTAGCGGGAGGTACAATGAGCAGTTCTTC; CDR3 protein: CASSAMPSGRYNEQFF